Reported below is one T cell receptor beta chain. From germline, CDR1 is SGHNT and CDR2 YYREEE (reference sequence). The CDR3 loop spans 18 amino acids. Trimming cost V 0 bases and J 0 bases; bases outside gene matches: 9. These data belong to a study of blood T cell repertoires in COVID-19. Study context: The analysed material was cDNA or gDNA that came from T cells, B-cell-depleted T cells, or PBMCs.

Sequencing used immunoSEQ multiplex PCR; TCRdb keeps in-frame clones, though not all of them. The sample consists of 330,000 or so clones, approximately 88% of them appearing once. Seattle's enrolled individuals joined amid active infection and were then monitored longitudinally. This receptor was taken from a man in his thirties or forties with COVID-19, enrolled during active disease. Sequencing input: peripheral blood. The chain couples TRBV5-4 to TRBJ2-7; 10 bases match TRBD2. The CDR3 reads CASSLAYSSGGRSYEQYF. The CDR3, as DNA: TGTGCCAGCAGCTTGGCCTACTCTAGCGGGGGCCGCTCCTACGAGCAGTACTTC. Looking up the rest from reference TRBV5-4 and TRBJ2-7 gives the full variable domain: ETGVTQSPTHLIKTRGQQVTLRCSSQSGHNTVSWYQQALGQGPQFIFQYYREEENGRGNFPPRFSGLQFPNYSSELNVNALELDDSALYLCASSLAYSSGGRSYEQYFGPGTRLTVT.